Listed below are T cell receptor beta chains from one sample, sequenced in a study of follicular helper T cells after annual influenza vaccination. The repertoire was sequenced with immunoSEQ multiplex PCR; TCRdb's copy has only in-frame clones and lacks some. Of over a thousand clones in the sample, around 82% were seen once. Sequences were derived from CXCR5+ CD38+ circulating T follicular helper cells from blood, sampled on the day of influenza vaccination. The receptors here all came from an adult who received the influenza vaccine. Both conserved end residues are part of each CDR3. D genes are given only for firm matches. The size field is filled for only some rows; it gives once, few, many or a size class.

V	size	D	J	DNA	CDR3
TRBV28	.	TRBD1	TRBJ1-2	TGTGCCATCTTGACAGGGAGAAACTATGGCTACACCTTC	CAILTGRNYGYTF
TRBV5-3	.	.	TRBJ1-2	TGTGCCAGACGTCGGTTAATGGTGAGAAAGACCTATGGCTACACCTTC	CARRRLMVRKTYGYTF
TRBV27	.	.	TRBJ2-5	TGTGCCAGCAGTTTTAGTAGACCTCCGTGGGGGACCCAGTACTTC	CASSFSRPPWGTQYF
TRBV30	.	.	TRBJ2-3	TGTGCCTGGAGCGGGTTCGGGGTAAGGTCCACAGATACGCAGTATTTT	CAWSGFGVRSTDTQYF
TRBV27	once	TRBD2	TRBJ2-1	TGTGCCAGCAGTTCGGGGACTAGCGGATACTACAATGAGCAGTTCTTC	CASSSGTSGYYNEQFF
TRBV5-1	.	.	TRBJ1-5	TGCGCCAGCAGCTTGGGTGGGGTTAATCAGCCCCAGCATTTT	CASSLGGVNQPQHF
TRBV28	.	TRBD2	TRBJ2-1	TGTGCCAGCAGTCCCGATAGCGGGGGTTTATATGAGCAGTTCTTC	CASSPDSGGLYEQFF
TRBV10-3	.	.	TRBJ2-3	TGTGCCATCAGTGGCTGGCAGGGAGGAGATACGCAGTATTTT	CAISGWQGGDTQYF
TRBV9	.	TRBD2	TRBJ2-2	TGTGCCAGCAGTAGGCGGGGGGAGGCCGGGGAGCTGTTTTTT	CASSRRGEAGELFF
TRBV27	.	.	TRBJ1-1	TGTGCCAGCAGATACTGGGGGGGAGGGACTGAAGCTTTCTTT	CASRYWGGGTEAFF
TRBV5-6	.	.	TRBJ2-3	TGTGCCAGCACCACCTCTGGACTGGGTCCGGATACGCAGTATTTT	CASTTSGLGPDTQYF
TRBV6-6	few	TRBD1	TRBJ1-2	TGTGCCAGCAGTTACTCAGGGGGCGACTATGGCTACACCTTC	CASSYSGGDYGYTF
TRBV7-6	.	.	TRBJ2-3	TGTGCCAGCAGCCCGCACACAGATACGCAGTATTTT	CASSPHTDTQYF
TRBV30	once	.	TRBJ2-3	TGTGCCTGGAGTGTAAGCCAAGCAGATACGCAGTATTTT	CAWSVSQADTQYF
TRBV11-2	few	.	TRBJ1-5	TGTGCCAGCAGCTTAAAGGGGGGGCGGGCCCAGCATTTT	CASSLKGGRAQHF
TRBV19	.	.	TRBJ1-6	TGTGCCAGTAGGCCCCGGGCCAATTATAATTCACCCCTCCACTTT	CASRPRANYNSPLHF
TRBV7-7	.	.	TRBJ2-5	TGTGCCAGCAGCCCCGAGGGAAAAACCCAGTACTTC	CASSPEGKTQYF
TRBV6-1	.	.	TRBJ1-5	TGTGCCAGCAGTGAAGCGTCTAGCAATCAGCCCCAGCATTTT	CASSEASSNQPQHF
TRBV5-1	.	TRBD1	TRBJ2-3	TGCGCCAGCAGCCCGACAGGGGGGGCGGGCGATACGCAGTATTTT	CASSPTGGAGDTQYF
TRBV18	.	TRBD1	TRBJ1-1	TGTGCCAGCTCACGGGTCGGACAGGCGAACACTGAAGCTTTCTTT	CASSRVGQANTEAFF
TRBV7-2	.	TRBD1	TRBJ2-7	TGTGCCAGCAGCCCCGCCGGGACAGGGTACGAGCAGTACTTC	CASSPAGTGYEQYF
TRBV27	.	.	TRBJ2-7	TGTGCCAGCAGTCCAAGCGGTCGGGGATTCTACGAGCAGTACTTC	CASSPSGRGFYEQYF
TRBV2	.	.	TRBJ1-2	TGTGCCAGCAGGGGGGAAGGGGACTATGGCTACACCTTC	CASRGEGDYGYTF
TRBV6-6	.	TRBD2	TRBJ2-1	TGTGCCAGCAGTTACCCCGAGCGGGGCTCTGAGAATGAGCAGTTCTTC	CASSYPERGSENEQFF
TRBV11-2	.	.	TRBJ2-1	TGTGCCAGCAGGCGGGGAGGGGGCTACAATGAGCAGTTCTTC	CASRRGGGYNEQFF
TRBV10-2	.	TRBD2	TRBJ2-1	TGCGCCAGCAGTGACCCGACTAGCGGGGGGCTAAAGGAGCAGTTCTTC	CASSDPTSGGLKEQFF
TRBV9	.	TRBD2	TRBJ2-1	TGTGCCAGCAGCGTAGGGTTGGCTAGCGGGGGGCAGAGCAATGAGCAGTTCTTC	CASSVGLASGGQSNEQFF
TRBV10-1	.	.	TRBJ2-5	TGCGCCAGCAGCCAAGAGACCCAGTACTTC	CASSQETQYF
TRBV5-1	.	TRBD2	TRBJ2-1	TGCGCCAGCAGCATCCAAACGGGGGGGTTTTACAATGAGCAGTTCTTC	CASSIQTGGFYNEQFF
TRBV6-5	.	TRBD2	TRBJ2-5	TGTGCCAGCAGTTACACATACGGACTAGCGGGGGGCACCCAGTACTTC	CASSYTYGLAGGTQYF
TRBV12-5	.	.	TRBJ2-2	TGTGCTAGTGGTTTGGGGCAGGGTATCACCGGGGAGCTGTTTTTT	CASGLGQGITGELFF
TRBV15	.	.	TRBJ1-6	TGTGCCACCAGCAGAGGGGGCGGAGATTCACCCCTCCACTTT	CATSRGGGDSPLHF
TRBV18	few	.	TRBJ1-6	TGTGCCAGCTCGTTCGGTAGCGTCTATAATTCACCCCTCCACTTT	CASSFGSVYNSPLHF
TRBV15	.	.	TRBJ2-5	TGTGCCACCAGCAGGGGGGACCGGGAGACCCAGTACTTC	CATSRGDRETQYF
TRBV6-1	.	TRBD2	TRBJ2-5	TGTGCCAGCAGTGAATGGAGAGGCGGGGGGCATCAAGAGGCCCAGTACTTC	CASSEWRGGGHQEAQYF
TRBV18	.	.	TRBJ1-3	TGTGCCAGCTCACCCCAGGTTTCTGGAAACACCATATATTTT	CASSPQVSGNTIYF
TRBV30	.	TRBD1	TRBJ1-1	TGTGCCTGGAGCAACCCTAGAGCAGGGGGCTGGAACACTGAAGCTTTCTTT	CAWSNPRAGGWNTEAFF
TRBV18	.	.	TRBJ1-4	TGTGCCAGCTCACCAGGGATTAACGAAAAACTGTTTTTT	CASSPGINEKLFF
TRBV28	.	TRBD2	TRBJ2-3	TGTGCCAGCACCACTAGCGGGGGGCCAGATACGCAGTATTTT	CASTTSGGPDTQYF
TRBV5-1	.	.	TRBJ2-4	TGCGCCAGCAGCTTGGCTTCGGGGGCTGGAGACATTCAGTACTTC	CASSLASGAGDIQYF
TRBV29-1	.	.	TRBJ2-3	TGCAGCTACTCCGGACGGAGAAGCACAGATACGCAGTATTTT	CSYSGRRSTDTQYF
TRBV28	.	TRBD1	TRBJ1-2	TGTGCCAGCAGTTTCCCCGGACAGGGAGCCTATGGCTACACCTTC	CASSFPGQGAYGYTF
TRBV7-9	.	.	TRBJ1-4	TGTGCCAGCAGCTCCCACGGGGGTATCGATGAAAAACTGTTTTTT	CASSSHGGIDEKLFF
TRBV18	.	.	TRBJ1-4	TGTGCCAGCTCACCACTTCCCCAACAAGGCAATGAAAAACTGTTTTTT	CASSPLPQQGNEKLFF
TRBV18	.	.	TRBJ2-5	TGTGCCAGCTCCCTCAACTATGTGCGAGAGACCCAGTACTTC	CASSLNYVRETQYF
TRBV19	.	.	TRBJ2-1	TGTGCCAGTACCATGACCAACTCCTACAATGAGCAGTTCTTC	CASTMTNSYNEQFF
TRBV5-1	.	TRBD1	TRBJ1-2	TGCGCCAGCAGCTTGGACAGGGGGACCTATGGCTACACCTTC	CASSLDRGTYGYTF
TRBV7-6	.	.	TRBJ2-7	TGTGCCAGCAGCGTTAACAGGGCGAGCGAGCAGTACTTC	CASSVNRASEQYF
TRBV28	.	TRBD2	TRBJ2-1	TGTGCCAGCAGTTCCCCTGGGACTAGCGGAAAGCAGTTCTTC	CASSSPGTSGKQFF
TRBV7-8	.	.	TRBJ1-2	TGTGCCAGCAGCAACTGGGGGGCAGGTGGCTACACCTTC	CASSNWGAGGYTF
TRBV27	.	TRBD1	TRBJ1-3	TGTGCCAGCAGCAGGTCTTGGGACAGGGGGATTGGAAACACCATATATTTT	CASSRSWDRGIGNTIYF
TRBV6-1	.	TRBD1	TRBJ1-4	TGTGCCAGCACCTCCGGGACAGGGGTTGAAAAACTGTTTTTT	CASTSGTGVEKLFF
TRBV7-2	.	TRBD1	TRBJ2-1	TGTGCCAGCAGCCAGGACAGGGGAAGGTTCAATGAGCAGTTCTTC	CASSQDRGRFNEQFF
TRBV10-3	.	.	TRBJ2-7	TGTGCCATCAGTGAGTCGGGCGAGCAGTACTTC	CAISESGEQYF
TRBV6-1	few	.	TRBJ2-7	TGTGCCAGCAGTCGGGCCTACGAGCAGTACTTC	CASSRAYEQYF
TRBV7-2	.	.	TRBJ2-1	TGTGCCAGCAGCTTAGACATGACCACCTTCGAACAGTTCTTC	CASSLDMTTFEQFF
TRBV7-2	.	.	TRBJ2-3	TGTGCCAGCAGCTTCACCCGTGGTGCAGATACGCAGTATTTT	CASSFTRGADTQYF
TRBV6-6	once	TRBD1	TRBJ1-5	TGTGCCAGCAGTTACAGCCAGGGGGGCAATCAGCCCCAGCATTTT	CASSYSQGGNQPQHF